This TCR beta chain is from a study of T cells after posttransplantation cyclophosphamide. Profiling relied on immunoSEQ multiplex PCR, and the TCRdb table lists in-frame clones only, not all of them. The sample has about 3,200 clones; around two thirds are singletons. The V and J ends lost 2 bases and 3 bases, in that order; junction bases with no gene match: 6. Germline lookup yields CDR1 SGHVS and CDR2 FNYEAQ. This CDR3 comprises 16 residues. This clone was recorded a few times. The V gene is TRBV7-6, the J gene TRBJ2-3, with 9 bases fitting TRBD1. The receptor was derived from a woman aged 25-40 years in good health and a related stem cell transplant donor. The specimen was memory CD8+ T cells sorted from blood. CDR3 sequence reads: CASSLLGGQGTDTQYF. In nucleotides, the CDR3 is TGTGCCAGCAGCTTATTGGGGGGACAGGGAACAGATACGCAGTATTTT. The entire variable domain, with the rest obtained from reference TRBV7-6 and TRBJ2-3, is as follows: GAGVSQSPRYKVTKRGQDVALRCDPISGHVSLYWYRQALGQGPEFLTYFNYEAQQDKSGLPNDRFSAERPEGSISTLTIQRTEQRDSAMYRCASSLLGGQGTDTQYFGPGTRLTVL.